This note documents a single TCR beta chain sequence. Antigen specificity is unknown. CD45RO negativity and positive selection for CCR7 defined naive CD8 cells, a population that excluded terminally differentiated effector memory CD45RA+ cells. V lost 3 bases and J 1 base, leaving 10 bases between the germline ends. The germline gives CDR1 ENHRY, CDR2 SYGVKD. This CDR3 has 14 amino acids. The sample is drawn from a study of shared clonotypes between healthy human individuals. Study background: The composition of the donors was a couple of women and a few men aged 18 to 49. Findings of the study overall: Estimated richness was generally greater in naive than memory subsets. Owing to a small donor count, the genetic and exposure-history diversity represented was limited.

The assay was immunoSEQ multiplex PCR, and TCRdb's table has in-frame clones only and misses some. The sample has 2 million to 2.5 million clones; about 95% are singletons. Sequenced sample: naive CD8+ T cells sorted from blood. The TCR comes from a man aged 18 to 35 in good health. V usage is TRBV10-3 and J usage is TRBJ2-7; D is tentatively TRBD1 or TRBD2 (5 bases each). CDR3 protein: CAISDDSGSYEQYF. CDR3 nucleotide sequence: TGTGCCATCAGTGATGACAGCGGTTCCTACGAGCAGTACTTC.